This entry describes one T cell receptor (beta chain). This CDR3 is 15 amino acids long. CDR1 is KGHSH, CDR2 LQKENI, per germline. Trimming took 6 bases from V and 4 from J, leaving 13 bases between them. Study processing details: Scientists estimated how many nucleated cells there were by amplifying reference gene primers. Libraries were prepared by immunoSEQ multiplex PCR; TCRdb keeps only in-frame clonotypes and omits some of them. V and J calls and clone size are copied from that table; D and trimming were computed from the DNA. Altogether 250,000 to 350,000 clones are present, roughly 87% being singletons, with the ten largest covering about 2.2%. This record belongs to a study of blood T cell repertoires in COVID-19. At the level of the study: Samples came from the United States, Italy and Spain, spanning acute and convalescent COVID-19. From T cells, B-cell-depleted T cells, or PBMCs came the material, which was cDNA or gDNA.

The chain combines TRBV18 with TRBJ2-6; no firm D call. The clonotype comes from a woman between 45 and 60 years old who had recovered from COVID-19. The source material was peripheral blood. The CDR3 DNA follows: TGTGCCAGCTCCATCACTCCCCCCGGGGCCAACGTCCTGACTTTC. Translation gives CASSITPPGANVLTF.